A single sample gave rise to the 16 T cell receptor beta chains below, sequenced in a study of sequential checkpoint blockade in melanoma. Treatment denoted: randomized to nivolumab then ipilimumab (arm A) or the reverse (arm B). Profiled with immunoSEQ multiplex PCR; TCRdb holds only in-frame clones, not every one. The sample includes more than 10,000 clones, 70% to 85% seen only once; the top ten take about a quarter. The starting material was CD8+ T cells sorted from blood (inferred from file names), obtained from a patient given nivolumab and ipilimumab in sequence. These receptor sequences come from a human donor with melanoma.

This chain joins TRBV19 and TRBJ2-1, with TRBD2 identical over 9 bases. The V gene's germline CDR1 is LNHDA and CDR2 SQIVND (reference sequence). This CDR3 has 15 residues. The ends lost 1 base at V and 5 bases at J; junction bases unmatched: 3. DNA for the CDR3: TGTGCCAGTAGTATAGGCGGGGGGGCGAACAATGAGCAGTTCTTC. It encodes CASSIGGGANNEQFF.

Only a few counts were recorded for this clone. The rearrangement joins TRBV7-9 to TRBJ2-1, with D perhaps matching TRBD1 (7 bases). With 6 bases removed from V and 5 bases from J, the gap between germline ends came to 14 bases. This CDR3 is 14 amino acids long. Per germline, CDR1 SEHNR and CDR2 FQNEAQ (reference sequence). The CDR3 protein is CASSFGGQNNEQFF. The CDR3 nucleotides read TGTGCCAGCAGTTTCGGGGGACAGAACAATGAGCAGTTCTTC.

The CDR3 region is CATSPDRGYNSPLHF. CDR3 bases: TGTGCCACCAGTCCGGACAGGGGTTATAATTCACCCCTCCACTTT. The rearrangement joins TRBV15 to TRBJ1-6, with 9 bases lining up with TRBD1. Per the germline V gene, CDR1 is LNHNV and CDR2 is YYDKDF (reference sequence). Trimming removed 6 bases from V and 4 bases from J; junction bases left unmatched: 4. This CDR3 comprises 15 residues.

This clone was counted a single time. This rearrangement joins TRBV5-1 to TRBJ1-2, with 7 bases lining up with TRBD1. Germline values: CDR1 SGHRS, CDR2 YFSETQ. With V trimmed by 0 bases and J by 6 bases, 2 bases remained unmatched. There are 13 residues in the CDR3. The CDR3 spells CASSLDRGDGYTF. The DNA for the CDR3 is TGCGCCAGCAGCTTGGACAGGGGAGATGGCTACACCTTC.

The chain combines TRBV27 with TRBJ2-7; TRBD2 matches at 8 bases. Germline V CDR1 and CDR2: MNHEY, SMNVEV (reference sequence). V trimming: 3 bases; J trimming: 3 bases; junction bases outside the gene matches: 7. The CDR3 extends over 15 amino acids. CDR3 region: CASSLSGGNLYEQYV. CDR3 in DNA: TGTGCCAGCAGTTTGTCGGGGGGGAACCTCTACGAGCAGTACGTC.

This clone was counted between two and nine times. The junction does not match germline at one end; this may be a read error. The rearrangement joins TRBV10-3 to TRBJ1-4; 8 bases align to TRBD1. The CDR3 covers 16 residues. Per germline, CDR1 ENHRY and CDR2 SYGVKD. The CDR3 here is CASSYPDRGANEKLFF. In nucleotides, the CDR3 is TGTGCCAGCAGTTACCCTGACAGGGGAGCTAATGAAAAACTGTTTTTT.

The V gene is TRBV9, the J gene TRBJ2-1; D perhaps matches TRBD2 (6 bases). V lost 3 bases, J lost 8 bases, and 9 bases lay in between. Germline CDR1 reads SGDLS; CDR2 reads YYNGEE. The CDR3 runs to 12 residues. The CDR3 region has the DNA TGTGCCAGCAGCGGAACTAGCTATGAGCAGTTCTTC. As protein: CASSGTSYEQFF.

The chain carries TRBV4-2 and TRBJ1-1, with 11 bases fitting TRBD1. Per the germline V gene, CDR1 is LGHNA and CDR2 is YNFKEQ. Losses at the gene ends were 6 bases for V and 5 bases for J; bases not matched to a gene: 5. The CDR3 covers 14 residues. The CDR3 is CASSPRDRGTEAFF. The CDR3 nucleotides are TGTGCCAGCAGTCCCCGGGACAGGGGGACTGAAGCTTTCTTT.

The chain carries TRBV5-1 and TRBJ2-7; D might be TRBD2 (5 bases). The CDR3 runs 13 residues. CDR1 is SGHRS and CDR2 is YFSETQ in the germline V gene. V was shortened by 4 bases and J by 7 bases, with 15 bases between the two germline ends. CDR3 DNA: TGCGCCAGCAGCGCCGACTACCTCCGGGAGCAGTACTTC. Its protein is CASSADYLREQYF. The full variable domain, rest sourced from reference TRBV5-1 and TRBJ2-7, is KAGVTQTPRYLIKTRGQQVTLSCSPISGHRSVSWYQQTPGQGLQFLFEYFSETQRNKGNFPGRFSGRQFSNSRSEMNVSTLELGDSALYLCASSADYLREQYFGPGTRLTVT.

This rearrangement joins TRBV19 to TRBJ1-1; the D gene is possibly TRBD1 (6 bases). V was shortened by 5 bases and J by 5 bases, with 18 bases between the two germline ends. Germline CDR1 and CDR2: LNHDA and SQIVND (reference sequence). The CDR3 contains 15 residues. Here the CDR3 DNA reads TGTGCCAGTAGTGCCTGGGAAGGGGGTGAGACTGAAGCTTTCTTT. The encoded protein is CASSAWEGGETEAFF.

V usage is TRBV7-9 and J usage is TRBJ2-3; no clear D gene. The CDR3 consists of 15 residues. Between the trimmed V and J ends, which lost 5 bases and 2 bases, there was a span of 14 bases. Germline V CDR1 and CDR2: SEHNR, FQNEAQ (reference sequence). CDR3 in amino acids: CASSPGWAATDTQYF. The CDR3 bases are TGTGCCAGCAGCCCAGGTTGGGCTGCCACAGATACGCAGTATTTT.

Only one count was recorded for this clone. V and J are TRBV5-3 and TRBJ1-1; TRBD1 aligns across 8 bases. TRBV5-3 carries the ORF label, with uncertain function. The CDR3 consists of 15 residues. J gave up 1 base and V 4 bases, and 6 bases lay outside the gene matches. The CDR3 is CARSRRTGKNTEAFF. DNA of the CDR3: TGTGCCAGAAGCAGACGGACAGGGAAGAACACTGAAGCTTTCTTT.

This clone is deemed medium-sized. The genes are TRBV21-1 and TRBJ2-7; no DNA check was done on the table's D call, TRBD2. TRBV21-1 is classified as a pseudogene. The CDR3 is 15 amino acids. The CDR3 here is CASSSSGGPSYEQYV. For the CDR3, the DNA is TGTGCCAGCAGCAGTAGCGGGGGGCCCTCATACGAGCAGTACGTC.

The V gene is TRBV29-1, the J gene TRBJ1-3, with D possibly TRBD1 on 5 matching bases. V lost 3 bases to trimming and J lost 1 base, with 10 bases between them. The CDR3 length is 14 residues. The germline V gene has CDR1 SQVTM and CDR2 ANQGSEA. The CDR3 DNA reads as TGCAGCGTTGATTCCAGGGATTCTGGAAACACCATATATTTT. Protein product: CSVDSRDSGNTIYF.

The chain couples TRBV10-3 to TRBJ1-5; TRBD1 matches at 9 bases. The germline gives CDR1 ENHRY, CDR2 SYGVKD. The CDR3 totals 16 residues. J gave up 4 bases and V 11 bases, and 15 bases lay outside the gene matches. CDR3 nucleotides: TGTGCCGTTCGAGATAGCGGGACAGGGAAGAATCAGCCCCAGCATTTT. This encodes CAVRDSGTGKNQPQHF.

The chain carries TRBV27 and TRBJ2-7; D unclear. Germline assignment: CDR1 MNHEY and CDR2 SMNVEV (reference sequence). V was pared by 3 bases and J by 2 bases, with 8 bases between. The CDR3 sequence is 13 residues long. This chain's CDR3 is CASSLTAAYEQYF. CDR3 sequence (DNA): TGTGCCAGCAGTTTGACTGCGGCCTACGAGCAGTACTTC.